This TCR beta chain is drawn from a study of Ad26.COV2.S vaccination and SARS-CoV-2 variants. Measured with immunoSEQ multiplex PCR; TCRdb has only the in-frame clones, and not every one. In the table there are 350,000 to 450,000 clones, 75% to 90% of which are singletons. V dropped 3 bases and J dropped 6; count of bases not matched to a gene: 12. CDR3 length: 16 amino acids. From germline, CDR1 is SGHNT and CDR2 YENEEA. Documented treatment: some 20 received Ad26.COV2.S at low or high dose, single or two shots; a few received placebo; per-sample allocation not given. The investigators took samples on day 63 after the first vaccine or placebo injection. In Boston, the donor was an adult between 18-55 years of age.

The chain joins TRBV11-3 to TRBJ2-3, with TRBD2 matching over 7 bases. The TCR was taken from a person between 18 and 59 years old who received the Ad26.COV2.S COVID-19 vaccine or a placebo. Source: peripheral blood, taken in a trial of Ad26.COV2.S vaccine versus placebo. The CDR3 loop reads CASSLKGGGSTDTQYF. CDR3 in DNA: TGTGCCAGCAGCTTGAAAGGTGGCGGGAGTACGGATACGCAGTATTTT.